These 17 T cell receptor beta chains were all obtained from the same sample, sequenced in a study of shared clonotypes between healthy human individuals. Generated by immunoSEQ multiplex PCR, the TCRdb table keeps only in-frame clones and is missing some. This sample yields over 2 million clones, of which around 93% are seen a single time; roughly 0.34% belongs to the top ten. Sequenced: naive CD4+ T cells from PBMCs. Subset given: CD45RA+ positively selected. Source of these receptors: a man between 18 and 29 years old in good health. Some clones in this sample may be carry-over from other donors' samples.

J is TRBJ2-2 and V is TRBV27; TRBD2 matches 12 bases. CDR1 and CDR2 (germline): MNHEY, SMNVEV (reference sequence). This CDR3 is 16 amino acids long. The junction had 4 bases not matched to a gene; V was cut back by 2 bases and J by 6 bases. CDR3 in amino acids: CASSLRLAGDAGELFF. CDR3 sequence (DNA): TGTGCCAGCAGTTTACGACTAGCGGGAGATGCCGGGGAGCTGTTTTTT.

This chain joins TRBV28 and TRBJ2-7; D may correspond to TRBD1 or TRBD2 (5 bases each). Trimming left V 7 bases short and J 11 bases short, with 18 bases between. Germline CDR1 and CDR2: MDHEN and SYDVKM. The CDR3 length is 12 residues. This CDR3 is CASTSQYLGEYF. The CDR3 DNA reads TGTGCCAGCACCTCCCAATATCTGGGGGAGTACTTC. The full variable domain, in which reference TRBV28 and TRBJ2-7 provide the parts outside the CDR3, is DVKVTQSSRYLVKRTGEKVFLECVQDMDHENMFWYRQDPGLGLRLIYFSYDVKMKEKGDIPEGYSVSREKKERFSLILESASTNQTSMYLCASTSQYLGEYFGPGTRLTVT.

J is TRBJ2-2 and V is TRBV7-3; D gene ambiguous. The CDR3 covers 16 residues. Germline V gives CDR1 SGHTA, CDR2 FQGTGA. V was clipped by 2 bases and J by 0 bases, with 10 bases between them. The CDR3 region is CASSLVRSANTGELFF. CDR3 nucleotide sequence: TGTGCCAGCAGCTTAGTTCGGTCCGCGAACACCGGGGAGCTGTTTTTT. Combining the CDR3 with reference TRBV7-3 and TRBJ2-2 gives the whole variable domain GAGVSQTPSNKVTEKGKYVELRCDPISGHTALYWYRQSLGQGPEFLIYFQGTGAADDSGLPNDRFFAVRPEGSVSTLKIQRTERGDSAVYLCASSLVRSANTGELFFGEGSRLTVL.

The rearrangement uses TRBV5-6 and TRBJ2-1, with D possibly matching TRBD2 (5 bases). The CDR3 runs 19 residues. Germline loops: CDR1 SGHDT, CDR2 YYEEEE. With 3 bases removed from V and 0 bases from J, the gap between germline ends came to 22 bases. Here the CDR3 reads CASSSTRRSGSSSYNEQFF. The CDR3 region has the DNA TGTGCCAGCAGCTCAACTAGAAGAAGTGGCAGCAGCTCCTACAATGAGCAGTTCTTC. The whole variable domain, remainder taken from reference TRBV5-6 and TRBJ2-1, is DAGVTQSPTHLIKTRGQQVTLRCSPKSGHDTVSWYQQALGQGPQFIFQYYEEEERQRGNFPDRFSGHQFPNYSSELNVNALLLGDSALYLCASSSTRRSGSSSYNEQFFGPGTRLTVL.

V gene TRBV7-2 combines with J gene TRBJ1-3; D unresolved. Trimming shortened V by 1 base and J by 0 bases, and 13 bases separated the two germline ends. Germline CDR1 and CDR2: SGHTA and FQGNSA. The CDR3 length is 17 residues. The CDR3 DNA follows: TGTGCCAGCAGCTTAGATTCCCGGACGGACTCTGGAAACACCATATATTTT. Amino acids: CASSLDSRTDSGNTIYF.

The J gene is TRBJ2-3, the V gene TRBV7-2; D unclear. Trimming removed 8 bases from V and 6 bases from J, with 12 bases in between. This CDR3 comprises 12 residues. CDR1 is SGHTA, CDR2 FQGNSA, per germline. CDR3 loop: CASSAWVDTQYF. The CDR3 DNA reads TGTGCCAGCTCAGCTTGGGTTGATACGCAGTATTTT.

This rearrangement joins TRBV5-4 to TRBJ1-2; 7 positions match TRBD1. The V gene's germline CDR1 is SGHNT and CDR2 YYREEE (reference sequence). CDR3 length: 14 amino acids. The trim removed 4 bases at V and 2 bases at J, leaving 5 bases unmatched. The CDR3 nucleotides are TGTGCCAGCAGCAGGACAGGCTGGAACTATGGCTACACCTTC. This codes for CASSRTGWNYGYTF.

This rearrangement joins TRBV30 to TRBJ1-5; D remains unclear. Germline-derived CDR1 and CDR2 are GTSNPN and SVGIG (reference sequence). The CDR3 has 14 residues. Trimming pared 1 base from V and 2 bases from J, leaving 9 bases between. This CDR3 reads CAWSEYGGNQPQHF. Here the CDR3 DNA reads TGTGCCTGGAGTGAATATGGGGGCAATCAGCCCCAGCATTTT. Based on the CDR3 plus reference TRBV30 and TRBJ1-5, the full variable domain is SQTIHQWPATLVQPVGSPLSLECTVEGTSNPNLYWYRQAAGRGLQLLFYSVGIGQISSEVPQNLSASRPQDRQFILSSKKLLLSDSGFYLCAWSEYGGNQPQHFGDGTRLSIL.

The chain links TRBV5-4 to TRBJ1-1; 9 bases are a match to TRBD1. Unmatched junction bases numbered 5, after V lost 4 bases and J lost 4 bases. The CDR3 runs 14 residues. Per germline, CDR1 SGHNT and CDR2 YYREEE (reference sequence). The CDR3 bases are TGTGCCAGCAGCCAAGGGGACAGGGCCACTGAAGCTTTCTTT. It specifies CASSQGDRATEAFF.

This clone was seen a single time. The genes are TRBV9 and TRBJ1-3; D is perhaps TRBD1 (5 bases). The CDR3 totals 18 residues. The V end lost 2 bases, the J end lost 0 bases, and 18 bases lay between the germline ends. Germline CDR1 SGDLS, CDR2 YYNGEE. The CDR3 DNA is TGTGCCAGCAGCGTCAGAGGATTGACAGACACCTCTGGAAACACCATATATTTT. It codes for CASSVRGLTDTSGNTIYF.

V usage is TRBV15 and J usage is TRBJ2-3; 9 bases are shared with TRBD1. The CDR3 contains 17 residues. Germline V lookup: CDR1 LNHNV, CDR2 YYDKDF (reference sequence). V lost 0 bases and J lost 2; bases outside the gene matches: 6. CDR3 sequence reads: CATSRDPGTGNTDTQYF. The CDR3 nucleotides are TGTGCCACCAGCAGAGATCCGGGGACAGGGAACACAGATACGCAGTATTTT. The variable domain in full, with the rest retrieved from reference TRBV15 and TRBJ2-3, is DAMVIQNPRYQVTQFGKPVTLSCSQTLNHNVMYWYQQKSSQAPKLLFHYYDKDFNNEADTPDNFQSRRPNTSFCFLDIRSPGLGDTAMYLCATSRDPGTGNTDTQYFGPGTRLTVL.

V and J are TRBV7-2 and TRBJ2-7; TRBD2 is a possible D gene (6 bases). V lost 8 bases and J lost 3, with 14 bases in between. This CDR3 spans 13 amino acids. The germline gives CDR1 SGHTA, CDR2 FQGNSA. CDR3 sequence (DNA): TGTGCCAGCGGCCGGGACTGGAGCTACGAGCAGTACTTC. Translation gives CASGRDWSYEQYF. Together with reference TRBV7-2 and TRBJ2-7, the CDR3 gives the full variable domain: GAGVSQSPSNKVTEKGKDVELRCDPISGHTALYWYRQSLGQGLEFLIYFQGNSAPDKSGLPSDRFSAERTGGSVSTLTIQRTQQEDSAVYLCASGRDWSYEQYFGPGTRLTVT.

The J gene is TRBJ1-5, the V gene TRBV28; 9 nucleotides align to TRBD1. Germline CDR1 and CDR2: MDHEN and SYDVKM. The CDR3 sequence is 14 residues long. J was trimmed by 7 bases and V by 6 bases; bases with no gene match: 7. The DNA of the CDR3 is TGTGCCAGCAGCCCGGGACAGGGATGGCAGCCCCAGCATTTT. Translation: CASSPGQGWQPQHF.

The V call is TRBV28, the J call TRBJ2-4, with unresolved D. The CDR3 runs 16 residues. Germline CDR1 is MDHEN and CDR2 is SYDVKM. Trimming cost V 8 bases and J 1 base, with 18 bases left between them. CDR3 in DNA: TGTGCCAGCCGTGGGCGTCCAATAATGGCCAAAAACATTCAGTACTTC. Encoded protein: CASRGRPIMAKNIQYF. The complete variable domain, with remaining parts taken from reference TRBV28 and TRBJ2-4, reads DVKVTQSSRYLVKRTGEKVFLECVQDMDHENMFWYRQDPGLGLRLIYFSYDVKMKEKGDIPEGYSVSREKKERFSLILESASTNQTSMYLCASRGRPIMAKNIQYFGAGTRLSVL.

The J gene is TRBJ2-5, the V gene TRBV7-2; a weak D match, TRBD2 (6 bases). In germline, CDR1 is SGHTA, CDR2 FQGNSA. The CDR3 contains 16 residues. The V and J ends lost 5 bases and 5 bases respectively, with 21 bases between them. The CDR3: CASSLRRGSIGETQYF. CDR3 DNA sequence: TGTGCCAGCAGCCTGAGGCGGGGCTCCATCGGTGAGACCCAGTACTTC.

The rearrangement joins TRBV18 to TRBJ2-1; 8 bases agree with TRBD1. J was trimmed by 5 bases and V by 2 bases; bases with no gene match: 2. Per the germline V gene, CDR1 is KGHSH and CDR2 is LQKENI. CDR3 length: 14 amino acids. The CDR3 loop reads CASSPTGGNNEQFF. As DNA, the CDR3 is TGTGCCAGCTCACCAACAGGGGGTAACAATGAGCAGTTCTTC.

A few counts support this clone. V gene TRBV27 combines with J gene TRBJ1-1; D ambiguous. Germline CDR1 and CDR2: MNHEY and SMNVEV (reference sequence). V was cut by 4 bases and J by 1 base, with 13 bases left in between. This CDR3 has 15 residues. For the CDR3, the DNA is TGTGCCAGCAGTTCTTCACTTGTGGAGAACACTGAAGCTTTCTTT. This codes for CASSSSLVENTEAFF.